The rows below give T cell receptor beta chains drawn from one sample of a study of OX40 agonist ivuxolimab in advanced cancers. Here immunoSEQ multiplex PCR was the method, and the copy in TCRdb shows in-frame clones only, minus some. The sample includes tens of thousands of clones, 85% seen only once; the top ten take roughly 0.7%. Material: CD4+ or CD8+ T cells sorted from blood, obtained in a trial of the OX40 agonist ivuxolimab. These receptors all stem from an adult with an advanced solid tumor such as melanoma, head and neck, liver or kidney cancer. The CDR3 runs from the conserved cysteine through the conserved F or W. D genes are given only for firm matches. Clone size is shown for a subset of rows, as once, few, many or a class of expanded clone.

J gene,clone size,V gene,D gene,CDR3 DNA,CDR3 protein
TRBJ1-2,.,TRBV5-6,TRBD1,TGTGCCAGCAGCCGGGACAGGGGCGATGGCTACACCTTC,CASSRDRGDGYTF
TRBJ2-2,.,TRBV11-2,.,TGTGCCAGCACCAGCCGGGCCGACTTGAACACCGGGGAGCTGTTTTTT,CASTSRADLNTGELFF
TRBJ2-7,.,TRBV25-1,TRBD2,TGTGCCAGCGAACACGGAGCGGGGGGATACGAGCAGTACTTC,CASEHGAGGYEQYF
TRBJ1-5,.,TRBV5-5,TRBD1,TGTGCCAGCAGCCCTGGGACAGGGGATCAGCCCCAGCATTTT,CASSPGTGDQPQHF
TRBJ2-4,.,TRBV5-4,TRBD1,TGTGCCAGCAGCGAAGGGACAGGCGCAAACATTCAGTACTTC,CASSEGTGANIQYF
TRBJ1-4,.,TRBV5-1,.,TGCGCCAGCAGCTTGGGACCAGAAGGCGGGAAACTGTTTTTT,CASSLGPEGGKLFF
TRBJ1-1,few,TRBV4-1,.,TGCGCCAGCAGCCAAGACATCTACACTGAAGCTTTCTTT,CASSQDIYTEAFF
TRBJ1-1,.,TRBV10-2,.,TGCGCCAGCAGTGAGCCAAGAACGGGGAACACTGAAGCTTTCTTT,CASSEPRTGNTEAFF
TRBJ1-3,.,TRBV5-1,.,TGCGCCAGTCGTGCGACGGGGGGCGCCGATTCTGGAAACACCATATATTTT,CASRATGGADSGNTIYF
TRBJ1-5,.,TRBV16,.,TGTGCCAGCAGCCAACGGGGGAGCAATCAGCCCCAGCATTTT,CASSQRGSNQPQHF
TRBJ1-2,.,TRBV6-5,.,TGTGCCAGCAGTTCAACAGGAGCCTATGGCTACACCTTC,CASSSTGAYGYTF
TRBJ2-5,.,TRBV11-2,TRBD2,TGTGCCAGCAGCTTTAGTAGCGGGGGGTGGGGAGAGACCCAGTACTTC,CASSFSSGGWGETQYF
TRBJ2-5,few,TRBV19,.,TGTGCCAGTAGTATAAGTCAGTCGGAGACCCAGTACTTC,CASSISQSETQYF
TRBJ2-6,.,TRBV2,.,TGTGCCAGCAGTGCTGGCAGGGCCTACTCTGGGGCCAACGTCCTGACTTTC,CASSAGRAYSGANVLTF
TRBJ1-5,few,TRBV30,.,TGTGCCTGGAATGGACAGAATCAGCCCCAGCATTTT,CAWNGQNQPQHF
TRBJ2-2,.,TRBV7-3,.,TGTGCCAGCAGCTTAATTCAGGCCGGGGAGCTGTTTTTT,CASSLIQAGELFF
TRBJ1-1,.,TRBV30,.,TGTGCCTGGAGGCAGGGCGGGAGCGGGAACACTGAAGCTTTCTTT,CAWRQGGSGNTEAFF
TRBJ2-5,.,TRBV7-2,.,TGTGCCAGCAGCTTAGGCGGCGCAGCCCAAGAGACCCAGTACTTC,CASSLGGAAQETQYF
TRBJ1-1,few,TRBV7-9,.,TGTGCCAGCACCTACGGGGGCGGCACTGAAGCTTTCTTT,CASTYGGGTEAFF
TRBJ1-4,once,TRBV9,.,TGTGCCAGCAGCGTAGGGGGCCCTGCAACTAATGAAAAACTGTTTTTT,CASSVGGPATNEKLFF
TRBJ2-5,few,TRBV11-2,.,TGTGCCAGCAGCTTAGATTACGGGGTCCGCGAGACCCAGTACTTC,CASSLDYGVRETQYF
TRBJ1-4,once,TRBV9,TRBD1,TGTGCCAGCAGCGTACAGTCGGGACAGGGGTACGAAAAACTGTTTTTT,CASSVQSGQGYEKLFF
TRBJ2-7,once,TRBV5-1,.,TGCGCCAGCAGCGGACCGGACTCTCTCTCCTACGAGCAGTACTTC,CASSGPDSLSYEQYF
TRBJ1-3,.,TRBV6-1,.,TGTGCCAGCAGTGCGAACGGGATGATACGAAACACCATATATTTT,CASSANGMIRNTIYF
TRBJ2-7,.,TRBV11-1,.,TGTGCCAGCAGCCCACAGGTCCCGGGCTACGAGCAGTACTTC,CASSPQVPGYEQYF
TRBJ2-1,.,TRBV7-2,TRBD2,TGTGCCAGCAGCTTCGATAGCGGGGGGCCTTGGGTGAATGAGCAGTTCTTC,CASSFDSGGPWVNEQFF
TRBJ1-2,.,TRBV6-6,.,TGTGCCAGCAGCCAAAATACCGCTAACTATGGCTACACCTTC,CASSQNTANYGYTF
TRBJ2-4,few,TRBV28,TRBD1,TGTGCCAGCAGTGTGCAGGGGGCCGCCAAAAACATTCAGTACTTC,CASSVQGAAKNIQYF
TRBJ1-6,.,TRBV27,TRBD1,TGTGCCAGCAGCTCTCTGACAGGGAATTCACCCCTCCACTTT,CASSSLTGNSPLHF
TRBJ2-7,.,TRBV4-1,TRBD1,TGCGCCAGCAGCCAAGAACGCGTCAGGGGGCTCTACGAGCAGTACTTC,CASSQERVRGLYEQYF
TRBJ2-5,once,TRBV5-1,.,TGCGCCAGCAGCCTGGGACAACAAGAGACCCAGTACTTC,CASSLGQQETQYF
TRBJ2-3,.,TRBV7-6,TRBD2,TGTGCCAGCAGCCTCCTGGGACTAGCCGTCACAGATACGCAGTATTTT,CASSLLGLAVTDTQYF
TRBJ2-1,few,TRBV5-1,.,TGCGCCAGCAGCTCGCAGGGGTACTCCTACAATGAGCAGTTCTTC,CASSSQGYSYNEQFF
TRBJ2-7,.,TRBV6-5,.,TGTGCCAGCAGTTATTCCCCCTACGAGCAGTACTTC,CASSYSPYEQYF
TRBJ2-7,.,TRBV19,.,TGTGCCACCGATGGGGGTAATTCCTACGAGCAGTACTTC,CATDGGNSYEQYF
TRBJ2-2,.,TRBV2,.,TGTGCCAGCAGGCGAGCTGGGGAGCTGTTTTTT,CASRRAGELFF
TRBJ2-1,.,TRBV7-8,TRBD2,TGTGCCAGCAGCCCCAGCGGGGGAGCTTACAATGAGCAGTTCTTC,CASSPSGGAYNEQFF
TRBJ2-1,once,TRBV12-2,.,TGTGCAAGTCGCTTAGCTTCTAGCGGGGTGAACGATGAGCAGTTCTTC,CASRLASSGVNDEQFF
TRBJ2-1,few,TRBV20-1,.,TGCAGTGCTAGATCTAGGGATGAGCAGTTCTTC,CSARSRDEQFF
TRBJ2-1,.,TRBV6-6,.,TGTGCCAGCAGAGGGAACAATGAGCAGTTCTTC,CASRGNNEQFF
TRBJ1-1,.,TRBV6-5,.,TGTGCCAGCAGTTACTCAGAGGGGAACACTGAAGCTTTCTTT,CASSYSEGNTEAFF
TRBJ1-1,.,TRBV5-5,.,TGTGCCAGCAGTAACGACAGGATGAACACTGAAGCTTTCTTT,CASSNDRMNTEAFF
TRBJ1-2,.,TRBV5-1,TRBD1,TGCGCCAGCAGCTTGATGGGGGGACAGCCGCGCTACACCTTC,CASSLMGGQPRYTF
TRBJ1-5,.,TRBV27,.,TGTGCCAGCAGTTTGTCCGGGACGATTGGCAATCAGCCCCAGCATTTT,CASSLSGTIGNQPQHF
TRBJ2-4,many,TRBV4-3,TRBD1,TGCGCCAGCAGCCAAGAGGGGACAGGGGGAAGTTGGAACATTCAGTACTTC,CASSQEGTGGSWNIQYF
TRBJ2-3,.,TRBV2,TRBD2,TGTGCCAGCAGTGTCGGTAGCGGGGGGAGCACAGATACGCAGTATTTT,CASSVGSGGSTDTQYF
TRBJ2-7,.,TRBV5-1,.,TGCGCCAGCAGCTTGGAAACAGGGAAAACCTACGAGCAGTACTTC,CASSLETGKTYEQYF
TRBJ2-2,.,TRBV11-2,.,TGTGCCAGCAGCCCCCGATCACCCGGGGAGCTGTTTTTT,CASSPRSPGELFF
TRBJ1-1,.,TRBV21-1,.,TGTGCCAGCAGCAAAGCGTGCGACAGCCGCGACACTGAAGCTTTCTTT,CASSKACDSRDTEAFF